Described below is a single T cell receptor beta chain sequence and its context. The data originate from a study of identical twins. CDR1 and CDR2 (germline): SNHLY, FYNNEI. The CDR3 is made up of 16 amino acids. The V end was cut by 6 bases, the J end by 0 bases, with 15 bases between. TCRdb recomputed calls from the 5' RACE reads with MiXCR, one row per CDR3 protein. The data contain roughly 500,000 distinct CDR3 sequences, about 20% of them seen just once; the ten biggest clones take up 0.91%. The sample was also linked to a second study, of T cells expressing NK-cell markers.

This receptor was taken from a young woman in good health. The chain employs TRBV2 and TRBJ2-1; D is ambiguous. What was sequenced was CD4+ T cells sorted from blood. Here the CDR3 DNA reads TGTGCCAGCAGCCCCGCCGGGCGAACCTCCTACAATGAGCAGTTCTTC. The encoded protein is CASSPAGRTSYNEQFF.